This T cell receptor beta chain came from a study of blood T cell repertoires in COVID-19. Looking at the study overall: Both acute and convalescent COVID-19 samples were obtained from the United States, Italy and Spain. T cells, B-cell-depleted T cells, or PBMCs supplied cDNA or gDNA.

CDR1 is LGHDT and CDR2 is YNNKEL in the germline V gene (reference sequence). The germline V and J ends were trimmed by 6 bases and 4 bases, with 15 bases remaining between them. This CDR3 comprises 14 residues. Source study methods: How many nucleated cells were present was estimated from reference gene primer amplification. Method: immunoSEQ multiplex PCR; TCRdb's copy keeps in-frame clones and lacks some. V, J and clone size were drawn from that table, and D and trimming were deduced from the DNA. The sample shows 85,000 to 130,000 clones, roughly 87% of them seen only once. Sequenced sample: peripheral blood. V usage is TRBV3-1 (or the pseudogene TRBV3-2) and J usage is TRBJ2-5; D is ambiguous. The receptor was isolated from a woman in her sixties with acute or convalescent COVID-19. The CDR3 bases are TGTGCCAGCAGTCGAGGCACTCCGCCAGAGACCCAGTACTTC. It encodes CASSRGTPPETQYF.